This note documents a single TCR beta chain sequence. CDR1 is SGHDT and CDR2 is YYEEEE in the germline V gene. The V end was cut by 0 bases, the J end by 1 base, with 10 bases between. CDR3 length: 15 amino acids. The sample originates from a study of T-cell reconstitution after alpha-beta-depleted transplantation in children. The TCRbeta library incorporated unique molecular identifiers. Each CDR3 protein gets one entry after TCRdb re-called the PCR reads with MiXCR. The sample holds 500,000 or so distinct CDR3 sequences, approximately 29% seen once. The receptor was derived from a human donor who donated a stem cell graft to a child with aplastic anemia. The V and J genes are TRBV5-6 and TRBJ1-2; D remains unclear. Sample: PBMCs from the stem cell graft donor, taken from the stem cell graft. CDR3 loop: CASSLGGTLNYGYTF. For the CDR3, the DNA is TGTGCCAGCAGCTTGGGGGGTACGCTTAACTATGGCTACACCTTC.